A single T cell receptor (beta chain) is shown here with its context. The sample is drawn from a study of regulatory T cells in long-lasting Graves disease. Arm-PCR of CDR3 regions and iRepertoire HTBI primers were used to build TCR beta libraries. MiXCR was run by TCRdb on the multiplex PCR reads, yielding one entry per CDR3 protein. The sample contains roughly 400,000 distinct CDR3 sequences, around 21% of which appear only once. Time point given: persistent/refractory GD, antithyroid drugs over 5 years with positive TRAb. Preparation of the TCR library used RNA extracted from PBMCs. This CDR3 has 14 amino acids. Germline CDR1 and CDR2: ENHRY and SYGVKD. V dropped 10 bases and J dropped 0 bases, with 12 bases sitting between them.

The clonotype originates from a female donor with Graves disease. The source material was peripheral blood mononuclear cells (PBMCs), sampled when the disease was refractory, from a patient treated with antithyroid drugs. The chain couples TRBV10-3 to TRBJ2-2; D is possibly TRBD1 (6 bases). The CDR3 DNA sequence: TGTGCCACCTGGGGACAATCGAACACCGGGGAGCTGTTTTTT. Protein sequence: CATWGQSNTGELFF.